The clone carrying this T cell receptor (beta chain) was seen at least ten times. The target antigen is unknown. This sample is drawn from a study of identical twins. General observations from the study: Sequences that were out-of-frame, alpha and twin-shared displayed an excess of low generation probability. Partly confounded zero-insertion analyses could result from invariant MAIT and iNKT cells. Insertions ran lower in abundant cord blood beta clonotypes, though not in memory repertoires.

The V end was cut by 5 bases, the J end by 6 bases, with 14 bases between. CDR3 size: 13 residues. Germline V gives CDR1 SGHTA, CDR2 FQGTGA. Each CDR3 protein gets one entry after TCRdb re-called the 5' RACE reads with MiXCR. The table includes 500,000 to 650,000 distinct CDR3 sequences, just over 7% detected once. This same sample was also part of a study on yellow fever vaccine responses in identical twins. Per that paper: Among the twins, the vaccine T cell response reportedly seemed partly convergent and partly personalized.

Sequenced: PBMCs. The chain joins TRBV7-3 to TRBJ2-7, with D hard to call. The TCR originated in a woman aged 18 to 35 in good health. CDR3: CASSLGPSTEQYF. Written as DNA, the CDR3 is TGTGCCAGCAGCCTCGGGCCCTCTACCGAGCAGTACTTC.